These 27 T cell receptor beta chains were sequenced from one sample in a study of CD8 T cells in ankylosing spondylitis. Whole-study results and caveats: Typical of ankylosing spondylitis blood, it appeared, was a TCR beta motif of eight highly homologous variants.

From the 5' RACE reads, TCRdb called clonotypes with MiXCR, one entry per CDR3 protein. The sample has 350,000 or so distinct CDR3 sequences, 8% seen once. The antigens these receptors bind are not known. The sample was blood, either unsorted or a sorted T cell fraction (not recorded which). The receptors here all came from a male donor with ankylosing spondylitis.

J is TRBJ2-7 and V is TRBV15; 12 nucleotides agree with TRBD2. V lost 6 bases and J lost 1; bases outside the gene matches: 1. Germline V gene sequence: CDR1 LNHNV, CDR2 YYDKDF (reference sequence). CDR3 length: 14 residues. The CDR3: CATRTSGRSYEQYF. The CDR3 DNA is TGTGCCACCAGGACTAGCGGGAGATCCTACGAGCAGTACTTC. The whole variable domain, remainder taken from reference TRBV15 and TRBJ2-7, is DAMVIQNPRYQVTQFGKPVTLSCSQTLNHNVMYWYQQKSSQAPKLLFHYYDKDFNNEADTPDNFQSRRPNTSFCFLDIRSPGLGDTAMYLCATRTSGRSYEQYFGPGTRLTVT.

This clonotype was seen ten or more times. The chain combines TRBV7-2 with TRBJ2-1; D is perhaps TRBD1 or TRBD2 (6 bases each). Trimming stripped 4 bases from V and 8 bases from J, with 9 bases between. CDR1 is SGHTA and CDR2 is FQGNSA in the germline V gene. The CDR3 is 12 residues long. The chain's CDR3 is CASSSGGYEQFF. CDR3 nucleotides: TGTGCCAGCAGCTCCGGGGGCTATGAGCAGTTCTTC.

This clonotype was counted between two and nine times. The J gene is TRBJ2-7, the V gene TRBV20-1, with D possibly TRBD2 on 6 matching bases. Germline lookup yields CDR1 DFQATT and CDR2 SNEGSKA (reference sequence). This CDR3 is 14 amino acids long. Trimming removed 3 bases from V and 1 base from J, with 13 bases in between. The CDR3 region is CSASRRDLSYEQYF. Here the CDR3 DNA reads TGCAGTGCTAGTAGGCGGGATCTGTCCTACGAGCAGTACTTC.

Ten or more counts support this clonotype. The J gene is TRBJ1-6, the V gene TRBV29-1, with D unclear. The CDR3 covers 12 residues. Germline CDR1 and CDR2: SQVTM and ANQGSEA. The V and J ends lost 5 bases and 3 bases respectively, with 5 bases between them. Here the CDR3 DNA reads TGCAGCGTTCACGGCTATAATTCACCCCTCCACTTT. The encoded protein is CSVHGYNSPLHF.

This chain links TRBV5-5 with TRBJ1-5; no reliable D call. Trimming cost V 4 bases and J 4 bases, with 18 bases left between them. Per germline, CDR1 SGHKS and CDR2 YYEKEE (reference sequence). The CDR3 length is 16 residues. The CDR3 DNA reads as TGTGCCAGCAGCCCAGTACCGAGGGAAGGTAATCAGCCCCAGCATTTT. Protein product: CASSPVPREGNQPQHF. Full variable domain (rest looked up from reference TRBV5-5 and TRBJ1-5): DAGVTQSPTHLIKTRGQQVTLRCSPISGHKSVSWYQQVLGQGPQFIFQYYEKEERGRGNFPDRFSARQFPNYSSELNVNALLLGDSALYLCASSPVPREGNQPQHFGDGTRLSIL.

The V and J genes are TRBV7-9 and TRBJ2-1; 9 nucleotides match TRBD2. This CDR3 has 16 residues. The V gene end was trimmed by 5 bases and the J gene end by 9 bases; junction bases not matched to a gene: 14. CDR1 is SEHNR and CDR2 is FQNEAQ in the germline V gene (reference sequence). Here the CDR3 DNA reads TGTGCCAGCAGCCCAGACTCGCGTCTAGCGGGAATTGAGCAGTTCTTC. Protein sequence: CASSPDSRLAGIEQFF.

This clonotype was detected a few times. This sequence joins TRBV10-3 and TRBJ2-1; the match to TRBD2 covers 12 bases. Germline trimming cut 6 bases from V and 8 bases from J; bases unmatched to any gene: 8. The CDR3 extends over 15 amino acids. Germline V gives CDR1 ENHRY, CDR2 SYGVKD. CDR3 bases: TGTGCCATCAGGGAGACTAGCGGGAGTAATGATGAGCAGTTCTTC. The encoded protein is CAIRETSGSNDEQFF.

This clonotype showed up just a few times. The V call is TRBV27, the J call TRBJ2-3; D gene uncertain. V lost 5 bases and J lost 1, with 7 bases in between. CDR3 size: 13 residues. Germline CDR1 is MNHEY and CDR2 is SMNVEV (reference sequence). In nucleotides, the CDR3 is TGTGCCAGCAGTAATTCAGGCACAGATACGCAGTATTTT. Residues: CASSNSGTDTQYF.

CDR3 region: CASNRGETNEKLFF. In DNA form, the CDR3 reads TGTGCCAGCAACCGAGGGGAGACTAATGAAAAACTGTTTTTT. The chain has TRBV2 and TRBJ1-4; the D gene is possibly TRBD1 (5 bases). With 7 bases removed from V and 2 bases from J, the gap between germline ends came to 11 bases. There are 14 residues in the CDR3. Germline CDR1 reads SNHLY; CDR2 reads FYNNEI.

Ten or more counts support this clonotype. The chain couples TRBV9 to TRBJ2-2; no definite D call. The V gene's germline CDR1 is SGDLS and CDR2 YYNGEE. The CDR3 contains 16 residues. The V end lost 0 bases, the J end lost 0 bases, and 9 bases lay between the germline ends. CDR3 in DNA: TGTGCCAGCAGCGTAGCGGCAGGCGCGAACACCGGGGAGCTGTTTTTT. Protein sequence: CASSVAAGANTGELFF.

This clonotype was detected only a few times. The J gene is TRBJ2-5, the V gene TRBV3-1; 11 nucleotides agree with TRBD2. Trimming at V came to 4 bases and at J to 5 bases, leaving 21 bases not matched to a gene. From germline, CDR1 is LGHDT and CDR2 YNNKEL (reference sequence). This CDR3 spans 20 amino acids. The CDR3 here is CASSPFLLPSTSGSRETQYF. The CDR3 bases are TGTGCCAGCAGCCCCTTCCTCCTTCCCAGTACTAGCGGGAGTAGGGAGACCCAGTACTTC.

The J gene is TRBJ2-6, the V gene TRBV6-5, with D uncertain. This CDR3 is built from 16 residues. Deletions cut 0 bases from V and 0 bases from J, with 6 bases between. Germline CDR1 and CDR2: MNHEY and SVGAGI. CDR3 DNA sequence: TGTGCCAGCAGTTACTCGAGTAGCTCTGGGGCCAACGTCCTGACTTTC. It specifies CASSYSSSSGANVLTF.

Many counts were recorded for this clonotype. V gene TRBV12-3 or TRBV12-4 combines with J gene TRBJ1-1; a weak D match, TRBD1 (5 bases). Between the trimmed V and J ends, which lost 0 bases and 7 bases, there was a span of 9 bases. The CDR3 length is 13 residues. In DNA, the CDR3 is TGTGCCAGCAGTTTAGCGTGGGACCTTGAAGCTTTCTTT. This translates into CASSLAWDLEAFF.

The CDR3 region has the DNA TGCAGTGCTAGAGGAGTCAGGGACTCCTACGAGCAGTACTTC. This codes for CSARGVRDSYEQYF. The chain links TRBV20-1 to TRBJ2-7; a weak D match, TRBD1 (5 bases). The CDR3 contains 14 residues. The V end lost 1 base, the J end lost 0 bases, and 10 bases lay between the germline ends. Germline V gives CDR1 DFQATT, CDR2 SNEGSKA (reference sequence).

This clonotype was recorded many times. J is TRBJ2-2 and V is TRBV6-1; D gene ambiguous. CDR1 is MNHNS, CDR2 SASEGT, per germline. V was clipped by 10 bases and J by 3 bases, with 18 bases between them. The CDR3 totals 15 residues. CDR3 sequence reads: CATLLGPGDTGELFF. CDR3 DNA sequence: TGTGCCACCCTTTTGGGCCCGGGCGACACCGGGGAGCTGTTTTTT.

Comment on this clonotype: The junction does not match germline at one end; this may be a read error. The genes are TRBV6-5 and TRBJ2-3; 7 bases match TRBD2. The germline CDR1 and CDR2 sequences are MNHEY and SVGAGI. This CDR3 is 15 amino acids long. CDR3 in DNA: TGTGCCAGCCGTTACGGAGCGGGGAGAACAGATACGCAGTATTTT. It translates to CASRYGAGRTDTQYF.

This clonotype was counted a few times. This rearrangement joins TRBV4-2 to TRBJ1-2; D gene uncertain. There are 17 residues in the CDR3. V lost 0 bases and J 6 bases, leaving 20 bases between the germline ends. Per the germline V gene, CDR1 is LGHNA and CDR2 is YNFKEQ. CDR3 amino acids: CASSQDFGLSGRDGYTF. The CDR3 DNA sequence: TGTGCCAGCAGCCAAGATTTCGGTCTCTCGGGTCGGGATGGCTACACCTTC.

This clonotype showed up just a few times. The CDR3 bases are TGTGCCAGCAGTGGGGGACAGGCCCTTCAGAACACTGAAGCTTTCTTT. This translates into CASSGGQALQNTEAFF. The chain couples TRBV6-2 or TRBV6-3 to TRBJ1-1; 8 bases are a match to TRBD1. The V and J ends lost 5 bases and 1 base, in that order; junction bases with no gene match: 9. CDR3 length equals 16 residues. Per germline, CDR1 MNHEY and CDR2 SVGEGT.

This clonotype was seen many times. At one boundary the junction diverges from the germline segment, which might be a read error. The CDR3 DNA follows: TGTGCCAGCAGCTTAGTGGGGAGTAATGAAAAACTGTTTTTT. Encoded protein: CASSLVGSNEKLFF. This sequence joins TRBV5-1 and TRBJ1-4; D uncertain. The germline CDR1 and CDR2 sequences are SGHRS and YFSETQ. There are 14 residues in the CDR3.

This clonotype was seen a few times. V is TRBV18 and J is TRBJ2-5; 7 nucleotides match TRBD1. Germline CDR1 KGHSH, CDR2 LQKENI. CDR3 length equals 15 residues. V was clipped by 6 bases and J by 1 base; unmatched bases: 8. CDR3 residues: CASSNQGQPQETQYF. Written as DNA, the CDR3 is TGTGCCAGCTCGAACCAGGGACAGCCCCAAGAGACCCAGTACTTC. Full variable domain (remainder filled in from reference TRBV18 and TRBJ2-5): NAGVMQNPRHLVRRRGQEARLRCSPMKGHSHVYWYRQLPEEGLKFMVYLQKENIIDESGMPKERFSAEFPKEGPSILRIQQVVRGDSAAYFCASSNQGQPQETQYFGPGTRLLVL.

There are many counts of this clonotype. The V gene is TRBV12-3 or TRBV12-4, the J gene TRBJ1-2, with a weak D call TRBD1 (6 bases). V was cut by 5 bases and J by 0 bases, with 13 bases left in between. This CDR3 comprises 15 residues. As DNA, the CDR3 is TGTGCCAGCAGTCCCCTTAGGACAGCTAACTATGGCTACACCTTC. Amino acids: CASSPLRTANYGYTF.

This clonotype came up a few times. J is TRBJ2-7 and V is TRBV7-2; 10 positions agree with TRBD2. The length of the CDR3 is 15 residues. From germline, CDR1 is SGHTA and CDR2 FQGNSA. The trim removed 0 bases at V and 1 base at J, leaving 0 bases unmatched. CDR3 region: CASSLALAGSYEQYF. The CDR3 region has the DNA TGTGCCAGCAGCTTAGCACTAGCGGGGTCCTACGAGCAGTACTTC.

This clonotype has at least ten counts. The chain recombines TRBV7-2 with TRBJ2-1; 8 positions agree with TRBD1. Germline V lookup: CDR1 SGHTA, CDR2 FQGNSA. J gave up 8 bases and V 8 bases, and 5 bases lay outside the gene matches. The CDR3 has 12 amino acids. The CDR3: CASQGALYEQFF. DNA for the CDR3: TGTGCCAGCCAGGGGGCGCTTTATGAGCAGTTCTTC.

There are a few counts of this clonotype. This chain joins TRBV7-7 and TRBJ2-1; 11 positions agree with TRBD2. This CDR3 is 15 amino acids long. Trimming at V came to 5 bases and at J to 6 bases, leaving 6 bases not matched to a gene. Germline V CDR1 and CDR2: SSHAT, FNYEAQ (reference sequence). The CDR3 is CASSPVAGGPNEQFF. The CDR3 nucleotides read TGTGCCAGCAGCCCTGTAGCGGGAGGGCCCAATGAGCAGTTCTTC.

This clonotype was seen more than once but under ten times. The V gene is TRBV5-1, the J gene TRBJ2-7; no definite D call. Per the germline V gene, CDR1 is SGHRS and CDR2 is YFSETQ. Trimming cost V 2 bases and J 2 bases, with 17 bases left between them. The CDR3 extends over 16 amino acids. DNA of the CDR3: TGCGCCAGCAGCTTAACCCCTTCAGCTTTAACCTACGAGCAGTACTTC. Translating it yields CASSLTPSALTYEQYF.

This chain connects TRBV6-4 to TRBJ2-2, with 7 positions matching TRBD1. The CDR3 covers 14 residues. CDR1 and CDR2 from the germline V gene are MRHNA and SNTAGT. Losses at the gene ends were 10 bases for V and 0 bases for J; bases not matched to a gene: 5. For the CDR3, the DNA is TGTGCCACCAGACAGGGACCGAACACCGGGGAGCTGTTTTTT. Translating it yields CATRQGPNTGELFF.

This clonotype was picked up a small number of times. The rearrangement joins TRBV5-1 to TRBJ2-1, with a tentative D call TRBD1 (5 bases). CDR1 is SGHRS and CDR2 is YFSETQ in the germline V gene. The CDR3 length is 16 residues. Trimming stripped 4 bases from V and 6 bases from J, with 20 bases between. CDR3 coding DNA: TGCGCCAGCAGCAGATCAGGGCTGGGTGTTCTCAATGAGCAGTTCTTC. Translating gives CASSRSGLGVLNEQFF.